This T cell receptor beta chain was sequenced in a study of blood T cell repertoires in COVID-19. Overall study: The study drew acute and convalescent COVID-19 samples from the United States, Italy and Spain. The cDNA or gDNA used as material had been derived from T cells, B-cell-depleted T cells, or PBMCs.

A few counts support this clone. V was clipped by 3 bases and J by 7 bases, with 12 bases between them. The CDR3 extends over 13 amino acids. Germline V gene sequence: CDR1 MNHNS, CDR2 SASEGT. As processed by the authors: Scientists estimated how many nucleated cells there were by amplifying reference gene primers. Only in-frame clones appear in the TCRdb table, and some are missing; sequencing was by immunoSEQ multiplex PCR. V, J and clone size are those of that table, while D and trimming were read from the DNA. The sample includes roughly 140,000 clones, 80% to 90% of them seen just once. The receptor comes from an older man with acute or convalescent COVID-19. V is TRBV6-1 and J is TRBJ2-5; D remains unclear. Sequenced material: peripheral blood. CDR3 residues: CASSDRSPGTQYF. The CDR3 nucleotides are TGTGCCAGCAGTGACCGCTCCCCAGGGACCCAGTACTTC.